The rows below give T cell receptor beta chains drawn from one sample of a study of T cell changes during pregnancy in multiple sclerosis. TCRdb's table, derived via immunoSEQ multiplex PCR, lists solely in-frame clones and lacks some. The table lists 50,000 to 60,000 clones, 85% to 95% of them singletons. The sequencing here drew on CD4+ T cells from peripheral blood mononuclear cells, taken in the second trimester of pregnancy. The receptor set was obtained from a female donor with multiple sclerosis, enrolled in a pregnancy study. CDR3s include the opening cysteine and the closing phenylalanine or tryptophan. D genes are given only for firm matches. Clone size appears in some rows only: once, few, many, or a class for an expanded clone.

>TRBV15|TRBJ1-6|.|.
CATSRDPRGGNSPLHF
TGTGCCACCAGCAGAGACCCCCGAGGGGGTAATTCACCCCTCCACTTT
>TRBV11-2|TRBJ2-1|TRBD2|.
CASIQGWLAGNEQFF
TGTGCCAGCATCCAAGGTTGGCTAGCGGGGAACGAGCAGTTCTTC
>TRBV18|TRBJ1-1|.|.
CASSELGVNTEAFF
TGTGCCAGCTCAGAACTGGGCGTGAACACTGAAGCTTTCTTT
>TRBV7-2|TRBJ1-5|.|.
CASSSIRGGSFNQPQHF
TGTGCCAGCAGCTCGATTAGGGGCGGTAGTTTCAATCAGCCCCAGCATTTT
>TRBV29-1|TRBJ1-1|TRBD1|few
CSVGQTVEAFF
TGCAGCGTGGGACAGACCGTTGAAGCTTTCTTT
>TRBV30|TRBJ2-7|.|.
CAWSVRASQQYF
TGTGCCTGGAGTGTACGGGCTAGCCAGCAGTACTTC
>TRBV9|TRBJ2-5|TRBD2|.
CASSVGTSGGEETQYF
TGTGCCAGCAGCGTCGGGACTAGCGGGGGGGAAGAGACCCAGTACTTC
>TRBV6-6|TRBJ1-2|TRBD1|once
CASSPQGQNYGYTF
TGTGCCAGCAGTCCACAGGGACAGAACTATGGCTACACCTTC
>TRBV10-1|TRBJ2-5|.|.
CASSESRLRDQETQYF
TGCGCCAGCAGTGAGTCTAGGCTCAGGGACCAAGAGACCCAGTACTTC
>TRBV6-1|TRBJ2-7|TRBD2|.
CASSEQLAGAIGYEQYF
TGTGCCAGCAGTGAACAACTAGCGGGAGCGATTGGCTACGAGCAGTACTTC
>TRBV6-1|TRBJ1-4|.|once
CASSEAGGATNEKLFF
TGTGCCAGCAGTGAAGCAGGGGGAGCAACTAATGAAAAACTGTTTTTT
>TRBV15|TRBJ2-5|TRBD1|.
CATSRGGTGSQETQYF
TGTGCCACCAGCAGAGGAGGGACAGGGTCCCAGGAGACCCAGTACTTC
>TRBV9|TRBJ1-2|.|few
CASSVVRDGYTF
TGTGCCAGCAGCGTAGTCAGGGATGGCTACACCTTC
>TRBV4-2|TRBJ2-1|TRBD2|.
CASSRLTSGGASDEQFF
TGTGCCAGCAGCCGTCTGACTAGCGGGGGGGCCTCAGATGAGCAGTTCTTC
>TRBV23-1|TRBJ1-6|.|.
CASSRASIVPSYNSPLHF
TGCGCCAGCAGTCGAGCTTCGATAGTCCCCTCCTATAATTCACCCCTCCACTTT
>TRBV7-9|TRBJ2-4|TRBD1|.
CASSYVGQGDKNIQYF
TGTGCCAGCAGCTACGTCGGACAGGGGGACAAAAACATTCAGTACTTC
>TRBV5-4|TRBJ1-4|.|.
CASSLGGLQGEKLFF
TGTGCCAGCAGCTTGGGGGGACTTCAAGGCGAAAAACTGTTTTTT
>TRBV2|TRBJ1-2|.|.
CASSDPLSYGYTF
TGTGCCAGCAGTGACCCTTTATCCTATGGCTACACCTTC
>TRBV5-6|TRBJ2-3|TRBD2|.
CASSWGLAGADTQYF
TGTGCCAGCAGTTGGGGACTAGCGGGGGCAGATACGCAGTATTTT
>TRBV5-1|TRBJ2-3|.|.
CASRLLSGATDTQYF
TGCGCCAGCCGCCTCCTGAGCGGAGCCACAGATACGCAGTATTTT
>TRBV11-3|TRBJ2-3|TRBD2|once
CASSLWTSGKDTQYF
TGTGCCAGCAGCTTATGGACTAGCGGTAAAGATACGCAGTATTTT
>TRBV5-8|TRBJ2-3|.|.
CASPYTFGTDTQYF
TGTGCCAGCCCCTATACGTTCGGCACAGATACGCAGTATTTT
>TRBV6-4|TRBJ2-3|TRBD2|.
CASSDSSTSGGPTDTQYF
TGTGCCAGCAGTGACTCCTCGACTAGCGGGGGCCCGACAGATACGCAGTATTTT
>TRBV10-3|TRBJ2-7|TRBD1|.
CANRAGGYNEQYF
TGTGCCAACAGGGCAGGGGGCTATAATGAGCAGTACTTC
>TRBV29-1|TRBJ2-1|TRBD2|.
CSTELMAGARNEQFF
TGCAGCACCGAGCTCATGGCGGGAGCTCGAAATGAGCAGTTCTTC
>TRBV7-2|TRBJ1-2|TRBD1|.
CASSPRQGNEGYTF
TGTGCCAGCAGCCCACGACAGGGGAATGAGGGCTACACCTTC
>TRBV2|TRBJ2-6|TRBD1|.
CASRTGFSGANVLTF
TGTGCCAGCCGGACAGGCTTCTCTGGGGCCAACGTCCTGACTTTC
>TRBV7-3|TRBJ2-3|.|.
CASSPSGLVTDTQYF
TGTGCCAGCAGCCCATCCGGACTCGTCACAGATACGCAGTATTTT
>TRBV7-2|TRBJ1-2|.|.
CASSLESALRRGYTF
TGTGCCAGCAGCTTAGAGTCTGCACTCCGGAGAGGCTACACCTTC
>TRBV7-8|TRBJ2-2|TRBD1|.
CASSLVQGAGELFF
TGTGCCAGCAGCTTAGTTCAGGGGGCCGGGGAGCTGTTTTTT
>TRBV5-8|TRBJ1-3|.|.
CASSFGDPIGNTIYF
TGTGCCAGCAGCTTCGGAGACCCAATTGGAAACACCATATATTTT
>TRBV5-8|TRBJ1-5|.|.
CASSPGRSPNQPQHF
TGTGCCAGCAGCCCCGGCAGGTCCCCTAATCAGCCCCAGCATTTT
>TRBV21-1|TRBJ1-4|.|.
CASLPATNEKLFF
TGTGCCAGCTTACCAGCAACTAATGAAAAACTGTTTTTT
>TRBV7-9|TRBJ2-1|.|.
CASSLGGGYSYNEQFF
TGTGCCAGCAGCCTAGGGGGGGGCTACTCCTACAATGAGCAGTTCTTC
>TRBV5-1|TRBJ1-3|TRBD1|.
CASSLEGAQGNTIYF
TGCGCCAGCAGCTTGGAGGGGGCCCAAGGAAACACCATATATTTT
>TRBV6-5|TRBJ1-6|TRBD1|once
CASWDSSYNSPLHF
TGTGCCAGCTGGGACAGCTCCTATAATTCACCCCTCCACTTT
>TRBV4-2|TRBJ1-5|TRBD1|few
CASSQQGGQPQHF
TGTGCCAGCAGCCAGCAGGGGGGACAGCCCCAGCATTTT
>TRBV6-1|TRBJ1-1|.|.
CASSVTGNTEAFF
TGTGCCAGCAGTGTGACGGGGAACACTGAAGCTTTCTTT
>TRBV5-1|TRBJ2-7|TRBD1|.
CASSLGQDSYEQYF
TGCGCCAGCAGCCTGGGACAGGACTCCTACGAGCAGTACTTC
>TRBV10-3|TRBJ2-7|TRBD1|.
CAISEWTGPGEQYF
TGTGCCATCAGTGAGTGGACAGGGCCGGGCGAGCAGTACTTC
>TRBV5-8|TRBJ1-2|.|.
CASSLGGVGYGYTF
TGTGCCAGCAGCTTAGGGGGTGTGGGCTATGGCTACACCTTC
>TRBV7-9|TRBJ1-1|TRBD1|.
CASTIRQGGNTEAFF
TGTGCCAGCACCATAAGACAGGGGGGGAACACTGAAGCTTTCTTT
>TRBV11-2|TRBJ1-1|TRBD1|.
CASSLGHRGRDGTEAFF
TGTGCCAGCAGCTTAGGCCACAGGGGGCGTGACGGCACTGAAGCTTTCTTT
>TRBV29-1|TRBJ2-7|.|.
CSVDPRGAHEQYF
TGCAGCGTTGATCCCAGGGGGGCCCACGAGCAGTACTTC
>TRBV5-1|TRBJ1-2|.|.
CASSLTPTREGGYTF
TGCGCCAGCAGCCTTACTCCGACCCGTGAGGGCGGCTACACCTTC
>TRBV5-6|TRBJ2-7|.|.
CASSLAQSSYEQYF
TGTGCCAGCAGCTTGGCACAGAGCTCCTACGAGCAGTACTTC
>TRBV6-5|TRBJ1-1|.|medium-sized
CASRTGRLDTEAFF
TGTGCCAGCAGAACAGGGAGATTGGACACTGAAGCTTTCTTT
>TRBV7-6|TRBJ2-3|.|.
CASSLDGGTDTQYF
TGTGCCAGCAGCTTAGACGGGGGCACAGATACGCAGTATTTT
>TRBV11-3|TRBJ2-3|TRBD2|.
CASSSPRGGSPDTQYF
TGTGCCAGCAGCTCTCCTCGGGGGGGTAGCCCAGATACGCAGTATTTT
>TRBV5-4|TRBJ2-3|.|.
CASTSRGSTDTQYF
TGTGCCAGCACCTCCCGGGGTAGCACAGATACGCAGTATTTT
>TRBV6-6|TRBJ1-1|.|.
CAGKGGENTEAFF
TGTGCCGGCAAAGGAGGGGAGAACACTGAAGCTTTCTTT
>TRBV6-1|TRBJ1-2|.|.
CASSQTGHHGYTF
TGTGCCAGCAGTCAGACAGGACACCATGGCTACACCTTC
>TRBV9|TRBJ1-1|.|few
CASSVVGPNTEAFF
TGTGCCAGCAGCGTAGTGGGCCCGAACACTGAAGCTTTCTTT
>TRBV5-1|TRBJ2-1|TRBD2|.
CASSDTSGGAREQFF
TGCGCCAGCAGCGATACTAGCGGGGGGGCCCGTGAGCAGTTCTTC
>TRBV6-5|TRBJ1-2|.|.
CASSYGRTNYGYTF
TGTGCCAGCAGTTACGGCAGAACTAACTATGGCTACACCTTT